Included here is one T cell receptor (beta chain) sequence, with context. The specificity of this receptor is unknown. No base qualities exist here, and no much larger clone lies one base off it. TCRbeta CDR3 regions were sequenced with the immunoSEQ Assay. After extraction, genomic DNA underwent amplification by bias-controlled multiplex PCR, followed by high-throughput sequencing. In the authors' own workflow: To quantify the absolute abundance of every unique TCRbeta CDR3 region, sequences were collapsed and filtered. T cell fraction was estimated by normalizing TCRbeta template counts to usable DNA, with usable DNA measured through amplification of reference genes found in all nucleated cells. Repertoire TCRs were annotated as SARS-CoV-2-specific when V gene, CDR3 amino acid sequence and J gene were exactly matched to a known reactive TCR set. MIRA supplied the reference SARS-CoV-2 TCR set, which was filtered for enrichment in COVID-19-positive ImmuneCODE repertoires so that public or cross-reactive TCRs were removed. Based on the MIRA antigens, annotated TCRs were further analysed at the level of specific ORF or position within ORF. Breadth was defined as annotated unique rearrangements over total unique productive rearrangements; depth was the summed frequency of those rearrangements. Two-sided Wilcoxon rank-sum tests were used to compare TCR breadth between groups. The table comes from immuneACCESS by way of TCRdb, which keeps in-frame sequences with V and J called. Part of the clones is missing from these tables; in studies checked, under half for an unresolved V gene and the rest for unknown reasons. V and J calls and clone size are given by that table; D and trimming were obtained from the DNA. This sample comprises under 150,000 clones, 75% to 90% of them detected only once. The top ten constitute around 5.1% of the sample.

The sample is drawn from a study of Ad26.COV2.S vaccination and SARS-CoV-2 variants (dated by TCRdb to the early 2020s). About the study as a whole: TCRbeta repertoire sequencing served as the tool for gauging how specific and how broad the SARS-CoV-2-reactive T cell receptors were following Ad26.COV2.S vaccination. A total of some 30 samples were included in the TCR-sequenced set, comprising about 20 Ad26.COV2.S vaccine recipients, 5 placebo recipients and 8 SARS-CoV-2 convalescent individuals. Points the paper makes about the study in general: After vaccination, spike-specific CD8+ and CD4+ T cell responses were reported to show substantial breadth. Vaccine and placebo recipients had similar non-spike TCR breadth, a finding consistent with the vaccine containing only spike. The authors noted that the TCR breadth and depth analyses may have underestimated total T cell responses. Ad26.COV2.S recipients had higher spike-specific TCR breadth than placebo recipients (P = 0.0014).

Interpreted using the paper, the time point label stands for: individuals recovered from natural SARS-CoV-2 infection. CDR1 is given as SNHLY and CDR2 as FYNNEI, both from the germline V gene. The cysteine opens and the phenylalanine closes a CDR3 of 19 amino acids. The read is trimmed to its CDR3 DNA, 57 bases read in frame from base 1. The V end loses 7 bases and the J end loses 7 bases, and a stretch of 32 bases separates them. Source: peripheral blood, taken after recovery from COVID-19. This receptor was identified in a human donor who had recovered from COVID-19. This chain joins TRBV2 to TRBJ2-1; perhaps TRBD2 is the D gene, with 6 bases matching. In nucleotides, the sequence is TGTGCCAGCACCGGAACCCAAACAGAAGCGGGTCCGCGACCAAATGAGCAGTTCTTC. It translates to CASTGTQTEAGPRPNEQFF.